This T cell receptor beta chain was captured in a study of CD8 T cells in Susac syndrome. CD8+ and CD4+ T cells were negatively isolated; TEMRA cells were FACS-enriched. Random hexamers primed reverse transcription of about 0.5 to 1 ug RNA. An immunoSEQ multiplex PCR amplified TCR beta CDR3 over 54 Vbeta and 13 Jbeta. From the immunoSEQ multiplex PCR reads, TCRdb called clonotypes with MiXCR, one entry per CDR3 protein. The sample has about 210,000 distinct CDR3 sequences, 95% seen once. This CDR3 spans 12 amino acids. CDR1 and CDR2 (germline): SQVTM, ANQGSEA. V was cut by 5 bases and J by 6 bases, with 14 bases left in between.

V and J are TRBV29-1 and TRBJ2-7, with TRBD1 as a possible D gene (7 bases). The sequence derives from a human donor with multiple sclerosis. The sequencing sample was made of CD4+ T cells from PBMCs. CDR3 in amino acids: CSVLFQGGEQYF. The CDR3 region has the DNA TGCAGCGTTTTATTCCAGGGGGGCGAGCAGTACTTC.